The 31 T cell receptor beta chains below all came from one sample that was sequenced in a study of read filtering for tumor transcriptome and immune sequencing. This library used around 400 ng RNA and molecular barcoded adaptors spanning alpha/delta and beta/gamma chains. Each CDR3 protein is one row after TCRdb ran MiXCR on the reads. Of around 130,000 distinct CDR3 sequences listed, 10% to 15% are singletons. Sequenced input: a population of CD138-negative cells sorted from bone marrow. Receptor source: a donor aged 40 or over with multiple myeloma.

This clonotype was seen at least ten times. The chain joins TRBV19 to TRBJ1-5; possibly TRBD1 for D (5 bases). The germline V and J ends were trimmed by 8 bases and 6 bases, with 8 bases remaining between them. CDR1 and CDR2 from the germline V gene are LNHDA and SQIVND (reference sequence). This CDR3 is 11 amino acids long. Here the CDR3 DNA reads TGTGCCAGTGGGGCAGGTCAGCCCCAGCATTTT. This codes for CASGAGQPQHF.

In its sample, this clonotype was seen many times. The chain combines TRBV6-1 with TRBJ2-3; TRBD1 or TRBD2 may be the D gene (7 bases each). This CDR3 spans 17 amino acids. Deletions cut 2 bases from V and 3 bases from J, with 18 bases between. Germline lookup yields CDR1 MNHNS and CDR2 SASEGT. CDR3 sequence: CASSELPGGDVTDTQYF. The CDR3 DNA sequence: TGTGCCAGCAGTGAACTCCCAGGGGGGGATGTGACAGATACGCAGTATTTT.

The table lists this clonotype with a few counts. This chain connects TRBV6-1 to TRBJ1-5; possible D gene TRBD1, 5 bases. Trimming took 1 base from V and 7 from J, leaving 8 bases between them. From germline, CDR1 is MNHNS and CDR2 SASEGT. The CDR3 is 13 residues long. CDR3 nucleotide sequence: TGTGCCAGCAGTGAAGGGAAGGGGCAGCCCCAGCATTTT. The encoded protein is CASSEGKGQPQHF.

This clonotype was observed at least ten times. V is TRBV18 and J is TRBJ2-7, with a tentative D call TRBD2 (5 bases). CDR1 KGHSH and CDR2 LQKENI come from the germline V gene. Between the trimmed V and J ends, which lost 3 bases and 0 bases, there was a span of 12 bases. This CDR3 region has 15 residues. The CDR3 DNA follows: TGTGCCAGCTCACCCACCGGGGTAAACTCCTACGAGCAGTACTTC. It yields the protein CASSPTGVNSYEQYF.

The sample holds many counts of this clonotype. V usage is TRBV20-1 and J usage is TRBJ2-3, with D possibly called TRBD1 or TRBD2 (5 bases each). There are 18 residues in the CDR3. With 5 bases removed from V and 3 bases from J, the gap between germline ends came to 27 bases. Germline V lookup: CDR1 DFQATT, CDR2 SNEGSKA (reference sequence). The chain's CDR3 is CSAYDFDASPWGTDTQYF. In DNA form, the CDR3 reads TGCAGTGCTTACGACTTCGATGCCTCCCCCTGGGGGACAGATACGCAGTATTTT.

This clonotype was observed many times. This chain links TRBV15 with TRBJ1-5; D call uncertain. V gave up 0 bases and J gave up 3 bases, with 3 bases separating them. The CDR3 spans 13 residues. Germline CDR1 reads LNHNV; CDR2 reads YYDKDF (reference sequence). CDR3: CATSRDYNQPQHF. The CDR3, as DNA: TGTGCCACCAGCAGAGATTACAATCAGCCCCAGCATTTT.

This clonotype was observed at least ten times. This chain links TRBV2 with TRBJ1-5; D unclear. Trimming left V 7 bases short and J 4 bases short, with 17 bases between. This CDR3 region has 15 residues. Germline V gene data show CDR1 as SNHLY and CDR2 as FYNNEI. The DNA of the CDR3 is TGTGCCAGCACCCTGATCGGGAAACGAAATCAGCCCCAGCATTTT. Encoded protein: CASTLIGKRNQPQHF. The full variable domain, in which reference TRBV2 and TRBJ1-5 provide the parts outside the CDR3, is EPEVTQTPSHQVTQMGQEVILRCVPISNHLYFYWYRQILGQKVEFLVSFYNNEISEKSEIFDDQFSVERPDGSNFTLKIRSTKLEDSAMYFCASTLIGKRNQPQHFGDGTRLSIL.

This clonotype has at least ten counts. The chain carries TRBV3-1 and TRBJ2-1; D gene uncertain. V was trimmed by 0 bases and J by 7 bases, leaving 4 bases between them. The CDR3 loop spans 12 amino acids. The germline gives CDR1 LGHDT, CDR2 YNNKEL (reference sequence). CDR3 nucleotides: TGTGCCAGCAGCCAAGAGGAAAATGAGCAGTTCTTC. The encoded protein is CASSQEENEQFF.

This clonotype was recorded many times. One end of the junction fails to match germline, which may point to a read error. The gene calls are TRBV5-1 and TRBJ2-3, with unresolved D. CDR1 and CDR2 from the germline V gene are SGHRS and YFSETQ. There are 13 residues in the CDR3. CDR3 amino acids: CASTLGWTDTQYF. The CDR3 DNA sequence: TGCGCCAGCACCTTGGGTTGGACAGATACGCAGTATTTT.

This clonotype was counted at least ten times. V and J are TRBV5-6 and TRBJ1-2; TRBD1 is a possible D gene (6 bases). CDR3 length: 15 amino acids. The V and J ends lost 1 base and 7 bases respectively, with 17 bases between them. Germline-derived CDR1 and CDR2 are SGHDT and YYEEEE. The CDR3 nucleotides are TGTGCCAGCAGCTTGTTCGAACAGGGATTTAGTGGCTACACCTTC. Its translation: CASSLFEQGFSGYTF.

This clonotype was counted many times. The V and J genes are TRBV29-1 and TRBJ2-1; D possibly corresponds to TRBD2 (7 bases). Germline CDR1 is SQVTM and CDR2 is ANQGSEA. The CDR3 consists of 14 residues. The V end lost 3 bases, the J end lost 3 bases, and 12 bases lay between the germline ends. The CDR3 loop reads CSVDEGGVYNEQFF. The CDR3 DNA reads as TGCAGCGTTGATGAGGGGGGGGTCTACAATGAGCAGTTCTTC.

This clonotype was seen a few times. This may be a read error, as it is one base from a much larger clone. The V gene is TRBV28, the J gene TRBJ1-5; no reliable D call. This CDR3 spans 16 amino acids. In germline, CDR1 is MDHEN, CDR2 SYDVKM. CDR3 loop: CAGSLGGLKSNQPQHF. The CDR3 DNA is TGTGCCGGCAGTTTGGGCGGATTAAAAAGCAATCAGCCCCAGCATTTT.

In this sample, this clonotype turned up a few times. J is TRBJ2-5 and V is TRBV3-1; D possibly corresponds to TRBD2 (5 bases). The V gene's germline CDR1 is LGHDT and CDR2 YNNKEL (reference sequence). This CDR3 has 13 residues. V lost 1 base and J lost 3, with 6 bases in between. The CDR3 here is CASSQAGEETQYF. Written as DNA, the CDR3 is TGTGCCAGCAGCCAAGCCGGGGAAGAGACCCAGTACTTC.

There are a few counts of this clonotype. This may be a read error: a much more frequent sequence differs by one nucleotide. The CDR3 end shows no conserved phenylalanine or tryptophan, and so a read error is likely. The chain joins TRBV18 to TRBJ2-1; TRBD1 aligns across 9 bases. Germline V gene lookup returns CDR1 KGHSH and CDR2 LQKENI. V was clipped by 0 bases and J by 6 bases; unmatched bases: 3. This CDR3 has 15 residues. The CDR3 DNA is TGTGCCAGCTCACCACCGGGACAGGGATTCAATGAGCAGTTCCTC. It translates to CASSPPGQGFNEQFL.

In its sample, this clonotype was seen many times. CDR3 sequence: CASSLAPAGGSYEQYF. The CDR3 coding sequence is TGCGCCAGCAGCTTGGCCCCCGCGGGAGGCTCCTACGAGCAGTACTTC. The chain uses TRBV5-1 and TRBJ2-7, with TRBD2 matching 8 bases. The CDR3 runs to 16 residues. Trimming removed 0 bases from V and 0 bases from J; junction bases left unmatched: 5. Germline CDR1 and CDR2: SGHRS and YFSETQ.

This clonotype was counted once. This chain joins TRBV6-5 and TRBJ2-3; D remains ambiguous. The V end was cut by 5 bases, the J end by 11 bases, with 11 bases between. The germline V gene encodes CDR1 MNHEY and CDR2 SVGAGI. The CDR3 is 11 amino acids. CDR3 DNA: TGTGCCAGCAGTCAGCCTGGTGAGCAGTATTTT. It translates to CASSQPGEQYF.

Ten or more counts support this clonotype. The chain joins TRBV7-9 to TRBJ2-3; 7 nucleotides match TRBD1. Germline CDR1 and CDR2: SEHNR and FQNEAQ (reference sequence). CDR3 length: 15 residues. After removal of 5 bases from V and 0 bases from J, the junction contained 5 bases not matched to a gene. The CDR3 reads CASSTQGLSTDTQYF. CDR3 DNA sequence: TGTGCCAGCAGCACACAGGGGTTAAGCACAGATACGCAGTATTTT.

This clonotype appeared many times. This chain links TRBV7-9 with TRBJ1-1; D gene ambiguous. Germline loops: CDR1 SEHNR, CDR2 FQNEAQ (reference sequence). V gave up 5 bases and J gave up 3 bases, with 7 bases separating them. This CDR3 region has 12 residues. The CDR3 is CASSLQDTEAFF. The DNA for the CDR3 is TGTGCCAGCAGCCTGCAGGACACTGAAGCTTTCTTT.

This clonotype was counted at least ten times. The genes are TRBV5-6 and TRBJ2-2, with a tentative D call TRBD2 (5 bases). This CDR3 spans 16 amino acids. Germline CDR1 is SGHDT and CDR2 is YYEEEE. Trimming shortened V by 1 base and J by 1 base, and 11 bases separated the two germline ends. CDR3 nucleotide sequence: TGTGCCAGCAGCTTGTCGCTAGCTCGGAACACCGGGGAGCTGTTTTTT. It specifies CASSLSLARNTGELFF. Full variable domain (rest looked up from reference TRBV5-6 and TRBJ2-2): DAGVTQSPTHLIKTRGQQVTLRCSPKSGHDTVSWYQQALGQGPQFIFQYYEEEERQRGNFPDRFSGHQFPNYSSELNVNALLLGDSALYLCASSLSLARNTGELFFGEGSRLTVL.

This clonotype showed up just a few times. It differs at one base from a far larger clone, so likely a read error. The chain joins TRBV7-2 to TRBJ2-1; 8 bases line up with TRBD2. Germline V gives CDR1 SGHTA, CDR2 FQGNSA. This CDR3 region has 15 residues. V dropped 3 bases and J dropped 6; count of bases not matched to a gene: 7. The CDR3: CASSLGAGEGNEQFF. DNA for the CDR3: TGTGCCAGCAGCTTGGGAGCGGGAGAGGGCAATGAGCAGTTCTTC.

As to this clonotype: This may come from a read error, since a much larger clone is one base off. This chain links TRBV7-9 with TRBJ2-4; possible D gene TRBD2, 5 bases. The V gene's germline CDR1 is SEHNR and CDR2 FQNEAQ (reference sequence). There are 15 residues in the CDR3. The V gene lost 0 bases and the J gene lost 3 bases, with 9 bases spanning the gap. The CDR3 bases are TGTGCCAGCAGCTTAGCAAGAGGGATCAAAAACATTCAGTACTTC. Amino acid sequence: CASSLARGIKNIQYF.

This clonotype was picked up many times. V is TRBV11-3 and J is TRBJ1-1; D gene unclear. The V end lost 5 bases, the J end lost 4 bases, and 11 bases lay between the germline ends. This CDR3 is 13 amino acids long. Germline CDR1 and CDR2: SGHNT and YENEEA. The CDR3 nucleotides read TGTGCCAGCAGCCCTGGTTCGAGCACTGAAGCTTTCTTT. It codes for CASSPGSSTEAFF.

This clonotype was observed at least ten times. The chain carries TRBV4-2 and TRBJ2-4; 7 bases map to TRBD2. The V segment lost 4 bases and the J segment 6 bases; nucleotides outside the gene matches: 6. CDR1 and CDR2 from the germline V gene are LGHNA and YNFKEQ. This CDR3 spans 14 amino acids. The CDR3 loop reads CASSPRLAGNIQYF. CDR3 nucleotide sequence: TGTGCCAGCAGCCCCCGACTAGCTGGAAACATTCAGTACTTC.

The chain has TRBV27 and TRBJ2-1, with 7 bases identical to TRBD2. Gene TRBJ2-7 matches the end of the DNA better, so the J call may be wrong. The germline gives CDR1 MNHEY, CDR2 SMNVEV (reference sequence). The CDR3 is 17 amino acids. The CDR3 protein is CASSKRGAGSSYNGQYF. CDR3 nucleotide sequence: TGTGCCAGCAGTAAGAGGGGAGCGGGGAGCTCCTACAATGGGCAGTACTTC.

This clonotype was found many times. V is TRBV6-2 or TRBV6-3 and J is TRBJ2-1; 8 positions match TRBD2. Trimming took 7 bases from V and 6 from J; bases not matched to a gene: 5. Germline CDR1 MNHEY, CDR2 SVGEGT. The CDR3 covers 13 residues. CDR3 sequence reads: CASTGLAVNEQFF. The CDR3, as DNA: TGTGCCAGCACCGGACTAGCAGTCAATGAGCAGTTCTTC.

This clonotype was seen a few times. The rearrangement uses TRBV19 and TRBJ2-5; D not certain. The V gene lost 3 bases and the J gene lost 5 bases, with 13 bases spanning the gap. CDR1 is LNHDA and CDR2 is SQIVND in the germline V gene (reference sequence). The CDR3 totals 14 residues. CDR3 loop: CASSIGLTAETQYF. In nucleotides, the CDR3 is TGTGCCAGTAGTATCGGGCTGACGGCGGAGACCCAGTACTTC.

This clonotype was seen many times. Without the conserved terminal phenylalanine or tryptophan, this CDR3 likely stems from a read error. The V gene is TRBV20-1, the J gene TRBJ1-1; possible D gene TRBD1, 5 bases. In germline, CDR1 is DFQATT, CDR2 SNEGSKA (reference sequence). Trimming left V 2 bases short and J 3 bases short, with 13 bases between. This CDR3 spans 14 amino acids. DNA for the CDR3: TGCAGTGCTAGACGGGACGGGGGGGACACTGAAGCTTTCCTT. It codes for CSARRDGGDTEAFL.

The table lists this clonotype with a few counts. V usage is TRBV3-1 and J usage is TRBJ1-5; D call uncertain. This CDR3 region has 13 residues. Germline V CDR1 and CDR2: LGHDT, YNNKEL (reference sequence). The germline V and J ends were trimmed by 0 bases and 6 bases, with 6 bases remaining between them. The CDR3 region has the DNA TGTGCCAGCAGCCAAGAAGTGGCTCAGCCCCAGCATTTT. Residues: CASSQEVAQPQHF.

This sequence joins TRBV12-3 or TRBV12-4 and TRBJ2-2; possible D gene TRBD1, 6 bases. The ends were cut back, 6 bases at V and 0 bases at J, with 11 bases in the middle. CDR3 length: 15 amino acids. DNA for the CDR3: TGTGCCAGCAGGCAGGACAGCACGAACACCGGGGAGCTGTTTTTT. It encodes CASRQDSTNTGELFF.

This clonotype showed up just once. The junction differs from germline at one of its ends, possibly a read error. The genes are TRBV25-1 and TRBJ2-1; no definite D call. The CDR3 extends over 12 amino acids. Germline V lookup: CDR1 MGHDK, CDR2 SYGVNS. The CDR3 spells CACSESRREQFF. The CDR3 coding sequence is TGTGCCTGCAGTGAGAGCCGCCGGGAGCAGTTCTTC. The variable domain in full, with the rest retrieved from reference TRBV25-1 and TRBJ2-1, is EADIYQTPRYLVIGTGKKITLECSQTMGHDKMYWYQQDPGMELHLIHYSYGVNSTEKGDLSSESTVSRIRTEHFPLTLESARPSHTSQYLCACSESRREQFFGPGTRLTVL.

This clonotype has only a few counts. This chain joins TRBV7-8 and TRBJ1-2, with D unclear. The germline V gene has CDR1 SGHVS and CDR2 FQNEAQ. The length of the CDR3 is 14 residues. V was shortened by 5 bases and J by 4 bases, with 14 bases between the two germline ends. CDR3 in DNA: TGTGCCAGCAGCCCCCGGGCGGACGGCTATGGCTACACCTTC. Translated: CASSPRADGYGYTF.